The clone carrying this T cell receptor (beta chain) has a count of ten or more. V was trimmed by 7 bases and J by 2 bases, leaving 20 bases between them. Germline V gene lookup returns CDR1 MDHEN and CDR2 SYDVKM. The CDR3 has 16 amino acids. The authors drew about 10 milliliters of peripheral blood from each donor. Each sample had at least 6.5 million PBMCs isolated. Total RNA extraction produced at least 5.5 micrograms (per sample) for the study. This entry belongs to a study of blood T cells in healthy people across ages. The use of a sample-barcoded 5' primer and a J-beta primer mix characterized a second PCR of roughly 6 to 11 cycles. Via MiXCR, TCRdb re-called the 5' RACE reads, giving one row per CDR3 protein. The sample includes about 670,000 distinct CDR3 sequences, approximately 52% of them seen just once.

The TCR was taken from an elderly woman in good health. The chain links TRBV28 to TRBJ2-5; TRBD1 might be the D (5 bases). Source material: blood. The CDR3 sequence is CASTPWAMGRQETQYF. CDR3 nucleotide sequence: TGTGCCAGCACCCCCTGGGCGATGGGGCGTCAAGAGACCCAGTACTTC.